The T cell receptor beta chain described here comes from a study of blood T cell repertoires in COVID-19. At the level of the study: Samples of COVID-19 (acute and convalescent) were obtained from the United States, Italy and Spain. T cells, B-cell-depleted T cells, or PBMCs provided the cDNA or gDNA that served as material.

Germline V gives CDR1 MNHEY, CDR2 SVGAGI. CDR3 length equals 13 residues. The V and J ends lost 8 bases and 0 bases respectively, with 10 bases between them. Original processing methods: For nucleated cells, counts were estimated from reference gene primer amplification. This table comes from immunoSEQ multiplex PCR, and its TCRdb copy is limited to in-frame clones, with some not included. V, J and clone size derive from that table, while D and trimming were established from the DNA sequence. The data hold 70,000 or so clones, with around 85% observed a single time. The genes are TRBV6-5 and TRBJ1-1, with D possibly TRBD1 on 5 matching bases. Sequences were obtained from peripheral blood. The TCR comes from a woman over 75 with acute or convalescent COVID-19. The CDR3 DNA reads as TGTGCCAGCCTGGTCAGGGTGAACACTGAAGCTTTCTTT. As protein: CASLVRVNTEAFF.